This is a list of T cell receptor beta chains from one sample in a study of blood T cell repertoires in COVID-19. TCRdb's copy holds only in-frame clones and misses some; the assay was immunoSEQ multiplex PCR. This sample has around 100,000 clones, with roughly 92% found just once. Input material: peripheral blood. Source of these receptors: a man aged 50-59 years with active COVID-19. Each CDR3 is given with its conserved first and last residue. Fields, in order: V gene, clone size, D gene, J gene, CDR3 DNA, CDR3 protein. The D gene is left open where the match is weak. Clone sizes are given selectively: once, few, many, or a class where the clone is expanded.

V gene: TRBV5-6
clone size: NA
D gene: NA
J gene: TRBJ1-1
CDR3 DNA: TGTGCCAGCAGCTTGGATGGGCAGATGAACACTGAAGCTTTCTTT
CDR3 protein: CASSLDGQMNTEAFF

V gene: TRBV19
clone size: NA
D gene: NA
J gene: TRBJ2-1
CDR3 DNA: TGTGCCAGTAGTAAACGACAGAACAATGAGCAGTTCTTC
CDR3 protein: CASSKRQNNEQFF

V gene: TRBV5-6
clone size: NA
D gene: NA
J gene: TRBJ1-3
CDR3 DNA: TGTGCCAGCAGCTTGGGACAGCTAAACACCATATATTTT
CDR3 protein: CASSLGQLNTIYF

V gene: TRBV20-1
clone size: once
D gene: TRBD2
J gene: TRBJ2-7
CDR3 DNA: TGCAGTGCTAGTAGCGGGTCCTTCTACGAGCAGTACTTC
CDR3 protein: CSASSGSFYEQYF

V gene: TRBV5-1
clone size: NA
D gene: NA
J gene: TRBJ2-1
CDR3 DNA: TGCGCCAGCAGCCCCGGACAGTATTACAATGAGCAGTTCTTC
CDR3 protein: CASSPGQYYNEQFF

V gene: TRBV6-6
clone size: NA
D gene: NA
J gene: TRBJ1-2
CDR3 DNA: TGTGCCAGCAGGACCTCGGGAGTCACTGGCTACACCTTC
CDR3 protein: CASRTSGVTGYTF

V gene: TRBV28
clone size: NA
D gene: TRBD1
J gene: TRBJ2-1
CDR3 DNA: TGTGCCAGCAGGGCCCGGTTGGGACAGGGGCAGAGCTCCTACAATGAGCAGTTCTTC
CDR3 protein: CASRARLGQGQSSYNEQFF

V gene: TRBV6-5
clone size: NA
D gene: TRBD2
J gene: TRBJ2-3
CDR3 DNA: TGTGCCAGAGGGAGGGCCTTTACTAGCACAGATACGCAGTATTTT
CDR3 protein: CARGRAFTSTDTQYF

V gene: TRBV7-2
clone size: NA
D gene: TRBD2
J gene: TRBJ2-1
CDR3 DNA: TGTGCCAGCAGCTTAGTCGGGACTAGCGGGGGGCGGGATGAGCAGTTCTTC
CDR3 protein: CASSLVGTSGGRDEQFF

V gene: TRBV6-2/TRBV6-3
clone size: NA
D gene: TRBD2
J gene: TRBJ2-2
CDR3 DNA: TGTGCCAGCAGTTACCGACTAGCTGCGAACACCGGGGAGCTGTTTTTT
CDR3 protein: CASSYRLAANTGELFF

V gene: TRBV3-1/TRBV3-2
clone size: few
D gene: NA
J gene: TRBJ1-3
CDR3 DNA: TGTGCCAGCAGCCAGAATGGGGCCTCTGGAAACACCATATATTTT
CDR3 protein: CASSQNGASGNTIYF

V gene: TRBV14
clone size: once
D gene: TRBD2
J gene: TRBJ2-3
CDR3 DNA: TGTGCCAGCAGCCACGGTGCGGGAGGGTTCACAGATACGCAGTATTTT
CDR3 protein: CASSHGAGGFTDTQYF

V gene: TRBV14
clone size: NA
D gene: NA
J gene: TRBJ1-1
CDR3 DNA: TGTGCCAGCAGCCTTACAGGGTTTAGCACTGAAGCTTTCTTT
CDR3 protein: CASSLTGFSTEAFF

V gene: TRBV11-2
clone size: NA
D gene: NA
J gene: TRBJ1-6
CDR3 DNA: TGTGCCAGCAGCTTTCTCAGGTCGGATAATTCACCCCTCCACTTT
CDR3 protein: CASSFLRSDNSPLHF

V gene: TRBV5-1
clone size: NA
D gene: NA
J gene: TRBJ2-6
CDR3 DNA: TGCGCCAGCAGCTCTCCGAGCTCTGGGGCCAACGTCCTGACTTTC
CDR3 protein: CASSSPSSGANVLTF

V gene: TRBV13
clone size: NA
D gene: TRBD1
J gene: TRBJ2-1
CDR3 DNA: TGTGCCAGCAGCTCCCGGACAGGATCCTACAATGAGCAGTTCTTC
CDR3 protein: CASSSRTGSYNEQFF

V gene: TRBV11-2
clone size: NA
D gene: NA
J gene: TRBJ1-3
CDR3 DNA: TGTGCCAGCAGCAAAAGACGTGAGCGGCTCTCTGGAAACACCATATATTTT
CDR3 protein: CASSKRRERLSGNTIYF

V gene: TRBV19
clone size: NA
D gene: TRBD1
J gene: TRBJ2-3
CDR3 DNA: TGTGCCAGTATAGGGGGACAGGCCACAGATACGCAGTATTTT
CDR3 protein: CASIGGQATDTQYF

V gene: TRBV9
clone size: once
D gene: TRBD2
J gene: TRBJ2-3
CDR3 DNA: TGTGCCAGCAGCGTGACTAGCGGGCATAGCACAGATACGCAGTATTTT
CDR3 protein: CASSVTSGHSTDTQYF

V gene: TRBV24-1
clone size: NA
D gene: TRBD1
J gene: TRBJ2-3
CDR3 DNA: TGTGCCACCAGTCGTCAGGGGGCAGATACGCAGTATTTT
CDR3 protein: CATSRQGADTQYF

V gene: TRBV7-9
clone size: NA
D gene: TRBD1
J gene: TRBJ2-1
CDR3 DNA: TGTGCCAGCAGCTTAGTCCTGGGACAGGGACTGTTCTTC
CDR3 protein: CASSLVLGQGLFF

V gene: TRBV6-6
clone size: few
D gene: NA
J gene: TRBJ1-5
CDR3 DNA: TGTGCCAGCAGCCAAGGACCGAGGGGCAATCAGCCCCAGCATTTT
CDR3 protein: CASSQGPRGNQPQHF

V gene: TRBV19
clone size: NA
D gene: TRBD1
J gene: TRBJ1-2
CDR3 DNA: TGTGCCAGTAGTATGGGTCAGGGGGTCTATGGCTACACCTTC
CDR3 protein: CASSMGQGVYGYTF

V gene: TRBV2
clone size: once
D gene: NA
J gene: TRBJ1-1
CDR3 DNA: TGTGCCAGCAGTGTTAGCACTGAAGCTTTCTTT
CDR3 protein: CASSVSTEAFF

V gene: TRBV5-6
clone size: NA
D gene: TRBD1
J gene: TRBJ1-1
CDR3 DNA: TGTGCCAGCAGCTACGCCGGGACAGGGGCTGAAGCTTTCTTT
CDR3 protein: CASSYAGTGAEAFF

V gene: TRBV5-1
clone size: NA
D gene: TRBD1
J gene: TRBJ1-1
CDR3 DNA: TGCGCCAGCAGCTCTACAGGGGCAAGTTGGAACACTGAAGCTTTCTTT
CDR3 protein: CASSSTGASWNTEAFF

V gene: TRBV7-3
clone size: NA
D gene: TRBD1
J gene: TRBJ2-1
CDR3 DNA: TGTGCCAGCAGCTCCAAGACAGGGGCCTACAATGAGCAGTTCTTC
CDR3 protein: CASSSKTGAYNEQFF

V gene: TRBV21-1
clone size: once
D gene: NA
J gene: TRBJ2-5
CDR3 DNA: TGTGCCAGCAGCAAAAATTCTACAGGGGCCCCAGAGACCCAGTACTTC
CDR3 protein: CASSKNSTGAPETQYF

V gene: TRBV7-2
clone size: NA
D gene: TRBD2
J gene: TRBJ2-3
CDR3 DNA: TGTGCCAGCAGCCAAAGACTAGCGCCCACAGATACGCAGTATTTT
CDR3 protein: CASSQRLAPTDTQYF

V gene: TRBV15
clone size: NA
D gene: NA
J gene: TRBJ1-2
CDR3 DNA: TGTGCCACCAGCAGAGATTCGACCAGGGCAAAGCTCTATGGCTACACCTTC
CDR3 protein: CATSRDSTRAKLYGYTF

V gene: TRBV19
clone size: NA
D gene: TRBD1
J gene: TRBJ1-2
CDR3 DNA: TGTGCCAGTAGTATAAGGGACAGATTTAACTATGGCTACACCTTC
CDR3 protein: CASSIRDRFNYGYTF